A single sample gave rise to the 8 T cell receptor beta chains below, sequenced in a study of blood T cell repertoires in COVID-19 (dated by TCRdb to about 2020). The method was the immunoSEQ multiplex PCR assay. In its TCRdb copy, this immuneACCESS table keeps in-frame sequences only and misses some clones. Where compared with another copy, unresolved V genes explain less than half of these, and the others have no known cause. For this sample the table gives some 130,000 clones, of which under 95% were detected only once. The top ten clones comprise 3.7% of the sample. The sample was peripheral blood. The receptors here all came from a man between 45 and 60 years old with active COVID-19.

In its sample, this clone is medium-sized. The V gene is TRBV11-3, the J gene TRBJ1-1; 8 bases map to TRBD1. V shed 5 bases and J 7 bases; nucleotides not matched to a gene: 6. Per germline, CDR1 SGHNT and CDR2 YENEEA. The CDR3 is 13 residues long. The CDR3 DNA reads TGTGCCAGCAGCCCAGGGACAGGCTTTGAAGCTTTCTTT. It is translated as CASSPGTGFEAFF.

This chain connects TRBV11-2 to TRBJ1-1; D might be TRBD1 (6 bases). The CDR3 sequence is 16 residues long. Germline CDR1 is SGHAT and CDR2 is FQNNGV. Trimming pared 5 bases from V and 6 bases from J, leaving 22 bases between. CDR3 nucleotide sequence: TGTGCCAGCAGCCCAATCAGCGCAGGGGCCCCCGCTGAAGCTTTCTTT. Protein sequence: CASSPISAGAPAEAFF.

The genes are TRBV15 and TRBJ2-4; a possible D gene is TRBD1 (6 bases). The CDR3 covers 16 residues. The V gene lost 5 bases and the J gene lost 6 bases, with 20 bases spanning the gap. Germline loops: CDR1 LNHNV, CDR2 YYDKDF (reference sequence). The CDR3 DNA is TGTGCCACCAGCTCCCAAGAGGACAGCATGATAAACATTCAGTACTTC. This codes for CATSSQEDSMINIQYF. Full variable domain (missing parts from reference TRBV15 and TRBJ2-4): DAMVIQNPRYQVTQFGKPVTLSCSQTLNHNVMYWYQQKSSQAPKLLFHYYDKDFNNEADTPDNFQSRRPNTSFCFLDIRSPGLGDTAMYLCATSSQEDSMINIQYFGAGTRLSVL.

This chain uses TRBV9 with TRBJ1-4; D is possibly TRBD1 (5 bases). Germline values: CDR1 SGDLS, CDR2 YYNGEE. V was clipped by 3 bases and J by 8 bases, with 17 bases between them. The CDR3 runs to 15 residues. The chain's CDR3 is CASSGGEGSGEKLFF. The CDR3 coding sequence is TGTGCCAGCAGCGGGGGGGAAGGGTCTGGCGAAAAACTGTTTTTT.

This clone was observed a single time. The CDR3 DNA reads as TGTGCCAGTAGTATCGGGACGGGAGGTGGAAACACCATATATTTT. Translating gives CASSIGTGGGNTIYF. The chain uses TRBV19 and TRBJ1-3; weak D call: TRBD1 (5 bases). The CDR3 sequence is 15 residues long. V was cut by 3 bases and J by 3 bases, with 12 bases left in between. Germline V lookup: CDR1 LNHDA, CDR2 SQIVND (reference sequence).

Only a few counts were recorded for this clone. The chain carries TRBV6-5 and TRBJ1-3, with 9 bases fitting TRBD1. Germline loops: CDR1 MNHEY, CDR2 SVGAGI. CDR3 size: 15 residues. V was pared by 6 bases and J by 1 base, with 4 bases of the junction left unmatched. The CDR3 sequence: CASREDRGSGNTIYF. Written as DNA, the CDR3 is TGTGCCAGCAGGGAGGACAGGGGATCTGGAAACACCATATATTTT.

This chain uses TRBV20-1 with TRBJ1-1, with D uncertain. The CDR3 sequence is 15 residues long. V lost 3 bases, J lost 0 bases, and 14 bases lay in between. Germline values: CDR1 DFQATT, CDR2 SNEGSKA (reference sequence). The CDR3 DNA sequence: TGCAGTGCTAGTACAAGGCAGGCGATGAACACTGAAGCTTTCTTT. Its protein is CSASTRQAMNTEAFF.

Comment on this clone: The identical CDR3 is also encoded by other nucleotide sequences in the sample. This sequence joins TRBV5-1 and TRBJ1-2, with 7 nucleotides matching TRBD1. V trimming: 3 bases; J trimming: 0 bases; junction bases outside the gene matches: 2. The germline V gene encodes CDR1 SGHRS and CDR2 YFSETQ. CDR3 length: 14 amino acids. DNA of the CDR3: TGCGCCAGCAGCTGGGACAGCACTAACTATGGCTACACCTTC. Protein product: CASSWDSTNYGYTF.